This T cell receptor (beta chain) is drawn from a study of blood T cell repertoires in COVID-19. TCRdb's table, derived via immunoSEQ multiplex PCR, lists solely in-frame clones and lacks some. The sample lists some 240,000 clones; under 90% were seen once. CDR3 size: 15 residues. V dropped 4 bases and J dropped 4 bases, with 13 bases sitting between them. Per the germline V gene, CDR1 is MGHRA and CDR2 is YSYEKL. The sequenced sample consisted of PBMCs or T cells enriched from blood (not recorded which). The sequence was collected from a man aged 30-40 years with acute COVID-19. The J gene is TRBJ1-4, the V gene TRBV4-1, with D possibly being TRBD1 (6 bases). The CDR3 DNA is TGCGCCAGCAGCCCCTCGCAGGGGCTTAATGAAAAACTGTTTTTT. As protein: CASSPSQGLNEKLFF.